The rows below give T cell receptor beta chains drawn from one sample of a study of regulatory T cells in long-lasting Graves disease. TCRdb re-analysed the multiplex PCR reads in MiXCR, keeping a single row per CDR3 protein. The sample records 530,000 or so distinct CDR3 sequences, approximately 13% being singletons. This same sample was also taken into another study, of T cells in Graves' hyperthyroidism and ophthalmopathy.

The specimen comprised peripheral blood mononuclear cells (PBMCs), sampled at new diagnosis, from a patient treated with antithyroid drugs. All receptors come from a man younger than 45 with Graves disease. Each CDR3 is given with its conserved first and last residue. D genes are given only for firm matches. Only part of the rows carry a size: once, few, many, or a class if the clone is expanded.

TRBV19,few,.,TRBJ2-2,CASSIGPGSSTGELFF,TGTGCCAGTAGTATAGGTCCAGGGTCGAGCACCGGGGAGCTGTTTTTT
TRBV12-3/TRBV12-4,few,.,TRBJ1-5,CASRGGFSNQPQHF,TGTGCCAGCCGGGGGGGGTTTAGCAATCAGCCCCAGCATTTT
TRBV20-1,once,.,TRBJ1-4,CSARDRVAPNEKLFF,TGCAGTGCTAGAGATCGGGTGGCCCCTAATGAAAAACTGTTTTTT
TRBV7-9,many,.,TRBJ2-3,CASSNTDGKRQYF,TGTGCCAGCAGCAACACGGACGGGAAAAGGCAGTATTTT
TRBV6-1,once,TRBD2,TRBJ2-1,CASSESLAGNNEQFF,TGTGCCAGCAGTGAGAGTCTAGCGGGAAACAATGAGCAGTTCTTC
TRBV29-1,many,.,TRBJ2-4,CSARGRTENIQYF,TGCAGCGCCCGGGGCAGGACGGAAAACATTCAGTACTTC
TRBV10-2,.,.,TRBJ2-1,CASSEGRSYVWSPGSYNEQFF,TGCGCCAGCAGTGAGGGAAGAAGCTACGTTTGGTCTCCAGGCTCCTACAATGAGCAGTTCTTC
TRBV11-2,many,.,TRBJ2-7,CASSHVSEQYF,TGTGCCAGCAGCCACGTAAGCGAGCAGTACTTC
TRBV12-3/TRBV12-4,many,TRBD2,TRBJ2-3,CASSPGTTTDTQYF,TGTGCCAGCAGTCCAGGGACTACCACAGATACGCAGTATTTT
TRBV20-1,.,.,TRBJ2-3,CSAYRTRGTTPQYF,TGCAGTGCTTACCGGACTCGCGGAACTACCCCGCAGTATTTT